This is a list of T cell receptor beta chains from one sample in a study of technical replicates of blood from a few donors. The repertoire was sequenced with immunoSEQ multiplex PCR; TCRdb's copy has only in-frame clones and lacks some. The table has about 71,000 clones, approximately 96% seen once; the top ten hold less than 0.25%. What was sequenced was T cells isolated from PBMCs. The origin of the receptors is a human donor in good health. Both conserved end residues are part of each CDR3.

V gene	J gene	CDR3 protein
TRBV7-9	TRBJ1-2	CASSTGTGILYGYTF
TRBV19	TRBJ2-5	CASSIDSQETQYF
TRBV7-8	TRBJ1-1	CASSLDRDTEAFF
TRBV11-2	TRBJ2-2	CASSLGSSGPGELFF
TRBV9	TRBJ1-2	CASSVGGESYGYTF
TRBV5-1	TRBJ2-2	CASSLGLSGTGELFF
TRBV5-4	TRBJ1-5	CASSFSGSNQPQHF
TRBV27	TRBJ1-6	CASRPSRGGSSYNSPLHF
TRBV5-4	TRBJ2-5	CASSRGGAYQETQYF
TRBV6-5	TRBJ1-4	CASRSGDLSIEKLFF
TRBV4-1	TRBJ2-7	CASSQVRPSGRFYEQYF
TRBV6-6	TRBJ1-1	CASSLQGEGTEAFF
TRBV5-1	TRBJ2-3	CASSLIPEADTQYF
TRBV2	TRBJ2-7	CASSPPARGSTYEQYF
TRBV28	TRBJ1-1	CASGTGSLNTEAFF
TRBV18	TRBJ2-2	CASSIDRGTGELFF
TRBV6-1	TRBJ1-5	CASSLQGSNQPQHF
TRBV6-5	TRBJ1-1	CASSYRSGTEAFF
TRBV6-1	TRBJ1-1	CATDTGTGYSEAFF
TRBV4-1	TRBJ1-3	CASSHPGGSGNTIYF
TRBV7-9	TRBJ1-4	CASTRADEKLFF
TRBV5-1	TRBJ2-7	CASSLAGQGYEQYF
TRBV6-5	TRBJ2-3	CASSYRTSGRSDTQYF
TRBV28	TRBJ1-5	CASSFPTGGAEPQHF
TRBV7-2	TRBJ1-3	CASSSQQVPAGNTIYF
TRBV28	TRBJ2-7	CASSLGAGQGNEQYF
TRBV4-1	TRBJ2-1	CASSQKTAGVGHNEQFF
TRBV5-1	TRBJ2-1	CASSTGGGINEQFF
TRBV27	TRBJ1-6	CASSPPGYNSPLHF
TRBV19	TRBJ2-7	CASTLTGGADEQYF
TRBV6-1	TRBJ2-7	CAIESWGGGEQYF
TRBV27	TRBJ2-7	CASSLSLADTYEQYF
TRBV19	TRBJ2-3	CASSIEVKRGGKYTQYF
TRBV6-6	TRBJ2-7	CASSYSPLAVSYEQYF
TRBV27	TRBJ2-2	CASSPGQGVIGELFF
TRBV7-9	TRBJ2-7	CASSLPAWEQYF
TRBV13	TRBJ1-4	CASSSFTATNEKLFF
TRBV29-1	TRBJ2-1	CSVEGGTGANNEQFF
TRBV4-1	TRBJ2-1	CASSPGRFSGIGNEQFF
TRBV28	TRBJ1-5	CASSFRRIRVSQPQHF
TRBV29-1	TRBJ2-7	CSVKAASGAQYF
TRBV19	TRBJ1-2	CASRTGTGNYGYTF
TRBV28	TRBJ1-1	CAGRAGGSAEAFF
TRBV18	TRBJ1-2	CASSPTGSGSYTF
TRBV27	TRBJ1-1	CASSTLSLRMNTEAFF
TRBV2	TRBJ2-7	CASRTGYEQYF
TRBV6-6	TRBJ2-2	CASSQLQTAGELFF
TRBV12-5	TRBJ1-1	CASGLLHGQGNTEAFF
TRBV15	TRBJ2-1	CATSRDTEREDYNEQFF